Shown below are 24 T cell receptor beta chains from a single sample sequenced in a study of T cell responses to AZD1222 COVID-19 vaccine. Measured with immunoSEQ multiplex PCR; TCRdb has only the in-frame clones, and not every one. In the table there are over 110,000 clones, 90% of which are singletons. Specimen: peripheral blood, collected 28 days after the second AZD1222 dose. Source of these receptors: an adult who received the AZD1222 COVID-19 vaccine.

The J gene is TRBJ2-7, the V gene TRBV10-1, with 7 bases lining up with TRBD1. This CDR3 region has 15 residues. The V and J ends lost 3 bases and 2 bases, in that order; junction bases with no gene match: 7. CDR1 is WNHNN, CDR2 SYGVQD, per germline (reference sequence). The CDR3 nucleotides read TGCGCCAGCAGTGAAGGGACAGAGACAACCTACGAGCAGTACTTC. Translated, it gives CASSEGTETTYEQYF.

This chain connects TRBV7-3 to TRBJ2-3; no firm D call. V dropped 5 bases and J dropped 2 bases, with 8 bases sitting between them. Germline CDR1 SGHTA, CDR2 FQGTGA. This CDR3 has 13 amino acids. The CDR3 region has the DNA TGTGCCAGCAGCATATACTACACAGATACGCAGTATTTT. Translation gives CASSIYYTDTQYF. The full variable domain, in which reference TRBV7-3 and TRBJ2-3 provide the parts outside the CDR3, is GAGVSQTPSNKVTEKGKYVELRCDPISGHTALYWYRQSLGQGPEFLIYFQGTGAADDSGLPNDRFFAVRPEGSVSTLKIQRTERGDSAVYLCASSIYYTDTQYFGPGTRLTVL.

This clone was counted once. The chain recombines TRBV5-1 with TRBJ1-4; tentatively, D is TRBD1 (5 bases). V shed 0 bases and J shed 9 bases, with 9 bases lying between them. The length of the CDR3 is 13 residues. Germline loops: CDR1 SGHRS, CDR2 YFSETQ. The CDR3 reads CASSLEGTQKLFF. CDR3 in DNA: TGCGCCAGCAGCTTGGAAGGGACGCAAAAACTGTTTTTT. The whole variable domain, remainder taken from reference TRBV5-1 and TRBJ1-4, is KAGVTQTPRYLIKTRGQQVTLSCSPISGHRSVSWYQQTPGQGLQFLFEYFSETQRNKGNFPGRFSGRQFSNSRSEMNVSTLELGDSALYLCASSLEGTQKLFFGSGTQLSVL.

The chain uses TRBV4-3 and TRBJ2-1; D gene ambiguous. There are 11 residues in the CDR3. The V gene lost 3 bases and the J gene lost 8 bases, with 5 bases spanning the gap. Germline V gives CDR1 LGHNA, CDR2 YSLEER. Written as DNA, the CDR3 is TGCGCCAGCAGCCATTTTGATGAGCAGTTCTTC. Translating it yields CASSHFDEQFF.

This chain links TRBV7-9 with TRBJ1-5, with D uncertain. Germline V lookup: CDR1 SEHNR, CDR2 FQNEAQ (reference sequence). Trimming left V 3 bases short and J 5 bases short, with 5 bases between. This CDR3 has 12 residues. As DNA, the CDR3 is TGTGCCAGCAGCTTTGGAGATCAGCCCCAGCATTTT. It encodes CASSFGDQPQHF.

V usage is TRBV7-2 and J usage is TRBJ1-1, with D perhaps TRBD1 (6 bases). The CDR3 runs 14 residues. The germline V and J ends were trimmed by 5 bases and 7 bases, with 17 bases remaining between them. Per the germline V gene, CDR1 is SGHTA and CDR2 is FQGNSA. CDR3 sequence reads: CASSPRTGLGEAFF. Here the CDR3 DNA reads TGTGCCAGCAGCCCTCGCACAGGGCTCGGTGAAGCTTTCTTT.

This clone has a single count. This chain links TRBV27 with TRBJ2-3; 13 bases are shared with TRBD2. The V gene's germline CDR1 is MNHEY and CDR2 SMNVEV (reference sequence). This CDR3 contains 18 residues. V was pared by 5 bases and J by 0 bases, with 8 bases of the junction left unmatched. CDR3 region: CASSPSRLAGGSTDTQYF. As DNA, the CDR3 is TGTGCCAGCAGTCCGTCGAGACTAGCGGGAGGAAGCACAGATACGCAGTATTTT.

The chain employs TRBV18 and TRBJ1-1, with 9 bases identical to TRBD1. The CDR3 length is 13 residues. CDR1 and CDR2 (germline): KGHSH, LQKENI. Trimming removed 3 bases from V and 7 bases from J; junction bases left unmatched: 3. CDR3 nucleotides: TGTGCCAGCTCACCGGGACAGGGTCTTGAAGCTTTCTTT. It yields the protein CASSPGQGLEAFF.

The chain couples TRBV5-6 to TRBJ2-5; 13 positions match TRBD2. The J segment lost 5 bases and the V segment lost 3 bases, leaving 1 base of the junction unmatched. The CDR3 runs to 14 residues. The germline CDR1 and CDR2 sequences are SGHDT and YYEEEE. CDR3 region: CASSSGLAGETQYF. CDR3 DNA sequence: TGTGCCAGCAGCTCGGGACTAGCGGGGGAGACCCAGTACTTC.

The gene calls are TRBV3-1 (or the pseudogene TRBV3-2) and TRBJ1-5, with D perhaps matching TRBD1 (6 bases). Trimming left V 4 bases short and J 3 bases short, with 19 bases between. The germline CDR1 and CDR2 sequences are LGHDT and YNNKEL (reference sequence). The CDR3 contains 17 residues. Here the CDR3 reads CASSPLLNRVVNQPQHF. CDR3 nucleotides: TGTGCCAGCAGCCCCCTCTTGAACAGGGTGGTCAATCAGCCCCAGCATTTT.

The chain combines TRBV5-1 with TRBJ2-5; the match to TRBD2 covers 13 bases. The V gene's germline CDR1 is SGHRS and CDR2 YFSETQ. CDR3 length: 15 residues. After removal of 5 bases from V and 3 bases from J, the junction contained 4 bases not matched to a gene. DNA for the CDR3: TGCGCCAGCAGTCGCGGACTAGCGGGAGAAGAGACCCAGTACTTC. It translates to CASSRGLAGEETQYF. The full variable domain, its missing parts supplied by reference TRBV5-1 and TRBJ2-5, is KAGVTQTPRYLIKTRGQQVTLSCSPISGHRSVSWYQQTPGQGLQFLFEYFSETQRNKGNFPGRFSGRQFSNSRSEMNVSTLELGDSALYLCASSRGLAGEETQYFGPGTRLLVL.

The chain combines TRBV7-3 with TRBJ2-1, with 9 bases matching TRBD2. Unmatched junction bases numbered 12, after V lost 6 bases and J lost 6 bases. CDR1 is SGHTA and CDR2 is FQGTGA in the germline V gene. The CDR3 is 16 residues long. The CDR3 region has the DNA TGTGCCAGCAGTCTCGGTTCTGGTAGCGGGAGCAATGAGCAGTTCTTC. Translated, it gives CASSLGSGSGSNEQFF.

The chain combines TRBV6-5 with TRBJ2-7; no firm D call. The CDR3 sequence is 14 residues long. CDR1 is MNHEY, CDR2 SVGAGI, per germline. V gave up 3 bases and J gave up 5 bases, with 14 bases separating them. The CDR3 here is CASSYGLRDHEQYF. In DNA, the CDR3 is TGTGCCAGCAGTTATGGCCTTAGAGACCACGAGCAGTACTTC.

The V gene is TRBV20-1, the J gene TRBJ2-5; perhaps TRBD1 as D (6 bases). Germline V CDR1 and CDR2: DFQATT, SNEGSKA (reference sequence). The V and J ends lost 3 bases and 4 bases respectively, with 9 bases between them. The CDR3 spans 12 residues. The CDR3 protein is CSASRTAETQYF. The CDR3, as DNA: TGCAGTGCTAGTAGGACAGCAGAGACCCAGTACTTC.

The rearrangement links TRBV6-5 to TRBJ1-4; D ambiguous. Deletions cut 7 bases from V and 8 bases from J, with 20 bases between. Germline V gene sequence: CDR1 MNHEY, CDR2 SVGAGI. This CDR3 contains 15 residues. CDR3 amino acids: CASKRSATNSEKLFF. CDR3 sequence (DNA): TGTGCCAGCAAAAGGTCGGCGACGAACTCCGAAAAACTGTTTTTT.

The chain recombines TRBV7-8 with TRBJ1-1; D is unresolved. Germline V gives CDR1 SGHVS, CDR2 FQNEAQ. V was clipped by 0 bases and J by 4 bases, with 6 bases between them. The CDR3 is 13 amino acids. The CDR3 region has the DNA TGTGCCAGCAGCTTAGCGGGAGTCACTGAAGCTTTCTTT. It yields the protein CASSLAGVTEAFF.

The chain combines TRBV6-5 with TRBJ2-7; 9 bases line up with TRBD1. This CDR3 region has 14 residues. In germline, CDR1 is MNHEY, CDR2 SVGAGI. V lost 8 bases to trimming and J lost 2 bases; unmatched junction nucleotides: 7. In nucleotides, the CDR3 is TGTGCCAGCCAAAGGACAGGGGAAACCTACGAGCAGTACGTC. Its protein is CASQRTGETYEQYV.

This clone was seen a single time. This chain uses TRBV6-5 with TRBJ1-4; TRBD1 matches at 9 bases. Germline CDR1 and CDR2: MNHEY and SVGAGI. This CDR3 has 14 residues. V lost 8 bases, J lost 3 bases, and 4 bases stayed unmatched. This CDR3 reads CASYRGPPNEKLFF. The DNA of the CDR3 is TGTGCCAGCTACAGGGGGCCCCCTAATGAAAAACTGTTTTTT.

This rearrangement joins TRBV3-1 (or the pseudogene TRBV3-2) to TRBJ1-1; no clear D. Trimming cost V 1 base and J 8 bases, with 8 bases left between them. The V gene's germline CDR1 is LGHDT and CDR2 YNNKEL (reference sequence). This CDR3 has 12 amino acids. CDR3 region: CASSQATAEAFF. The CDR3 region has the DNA TGTGCCAGCAGCCAAGCCACGGCCGAAGCTTTCTTT.

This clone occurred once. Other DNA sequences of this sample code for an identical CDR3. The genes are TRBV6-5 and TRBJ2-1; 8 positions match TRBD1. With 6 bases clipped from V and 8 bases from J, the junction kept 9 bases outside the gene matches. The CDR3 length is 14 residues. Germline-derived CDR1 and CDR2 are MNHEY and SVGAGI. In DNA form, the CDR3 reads TGTGCCAGCAGCCGGACAGGGATTTTCGATGAGCAGTTCTTC. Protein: CASSRTGIFDEQFF.

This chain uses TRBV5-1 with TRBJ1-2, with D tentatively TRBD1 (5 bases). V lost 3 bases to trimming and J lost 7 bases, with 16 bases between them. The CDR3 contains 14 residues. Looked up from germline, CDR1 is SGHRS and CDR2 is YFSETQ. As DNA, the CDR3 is TGCGCCAGCAGCTCGGTGACAGATCCTGGTGGCTACACCTTC. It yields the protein CASSSVTDPGGYTF. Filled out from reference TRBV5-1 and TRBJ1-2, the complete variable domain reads KAGVTQTPRYLIKTRGQQVTLSCSPISGHRSVSWYQQTPGQGLQFLFEYFSETQRNKGNFPGRFSGRQFSNSRSEMNVSTLELGDSALYLCASSSVTDPGGYTFGSGTRLTVV.

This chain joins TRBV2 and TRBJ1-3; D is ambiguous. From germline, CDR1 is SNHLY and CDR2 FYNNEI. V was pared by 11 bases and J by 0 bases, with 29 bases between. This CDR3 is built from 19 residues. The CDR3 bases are TGTGCCCGAACTATCCAAGCCCTCGGTACATCCCACTCTGGAAACACCATATATTTT. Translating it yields CARTIQALGTSHSGNTIYF.

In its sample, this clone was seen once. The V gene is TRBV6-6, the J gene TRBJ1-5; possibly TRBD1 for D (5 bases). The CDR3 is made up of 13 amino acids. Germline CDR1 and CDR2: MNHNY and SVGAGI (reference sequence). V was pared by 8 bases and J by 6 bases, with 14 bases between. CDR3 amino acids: CASAEWGTQPQHF. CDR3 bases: TGTGCCAGCGCCGAGTGGGGGACTCAGCCCCAGCATTTT.

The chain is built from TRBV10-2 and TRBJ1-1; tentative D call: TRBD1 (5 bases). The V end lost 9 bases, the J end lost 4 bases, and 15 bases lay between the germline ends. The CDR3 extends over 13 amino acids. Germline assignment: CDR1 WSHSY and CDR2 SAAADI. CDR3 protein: CASREAGTTEAFF. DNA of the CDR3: TGCGCCAGTCGCGAGGCAGGGACCACTGAAGCTTTCTTT.